These T cell receptor beta chains were read from a single sample in a study of blood T cell repertoires in COVID-19. Measured with immunoSEQ multiplex PCR; TCRdb has only the in-frame clones, and not every one. The profile covers fewer than 80,000 clones, with 88% appearing a single time and roughly 19% taken by the ten largest. The material sequenced was peripheral blood. These receptors were collected from a human donor in a cohort sampled during active COVID-19. Each CDR3 is given with its conserved first and last residue. Each record gives: J gene, clone size, D gene, V gene, CDR3 protein, CDR3 DNA. A D gene is named only where the DNA matches it firmly. Clone size is shown for a subset of rows, as once, few, many or a class of expanded clone.

j_call: TRBJ2-7; clone_size: -; d_call: TRBD1; v_call: TRBV27; cdr3_aa: CASSHQGASYEQYF; cdr3_nt: TGTGCCAGCAGTCATCAGGGGGCTTCCTACGAGCAGTACTTC
j_call: TRBJ2-5; clone_size: -; d_call: TRBD1; v_call: TRBV15; cdr3_aa: CATSRRTGAQETQYF; cdr3_nt: TGTGCCACCAGCAGACGGACAGGGGCACAAGAGACCCAGTACTTC
j_call: TRBJ2-3; clone_size: -; d_call: -; v_call: TRBV5-1; cdr3_aa: CASSLAGTDTQYF; cdr3_nt: TGCGCCAGCAGCTTGGCCGGGACAGATACGCAGTATTTT
j_call: TRBJ2-7; clone_size: -; d_call: TRBD1; v_call: TRBV5-1; cdr3_aa: CASSLVSHRGLHEQYF; cdr3_nt: TGCGCCAGCAGCTTGGTTTCACACAGGGGGCTACACGAGCAGTACTTC
j_call: TRBJ1-2; clone_size: -; d_call: -; v_call: TRBV28; cdr3_aa: CASGWGQGYTF; cdr3_nt: TGTGCCAGCGGGTGGGGGCAGGGCTACACCTTC
j_call: TRBJ2-1; clone_size: -; d_call: TRBD2; v_call: TRBV27; cdr3_aa: CASSLGTSGGHEQFF; cdr3_nt: TGTGCCAGCAGTTTGGGGACTAGCGGCGGACATGAGCAGTTCTTC
j_call: TRBJ2-2; clone_size: -; d_call: TRBD1; v_call: TRBV6-5; cdr3_aa: CASSPGQGLGELFF; cdr3_nt: TGTGCCAGCAGTCCGGGACAGGGGCTCGGGGAGCTGTTTTTT
j_call: TRBJ1-3; clone_size: -; d_call: -; v_call: TRBV3-1/TRBV3-2; cdr3_aa: CASSSPPQGSGNTIYF; cdr3_nt: TGTGCCAGCAGCTCACCTCCCCAGGGCTCTGGAAACACCATATATTTT
j_call: TRBJ2-7; clone_size: -; d_call: TRBD2; v_call: TRBV19; cdr3_aa: CASSPGTSGSNEQYF; cdr3_nt: TGTGCCAGTAGTCCGGGGACTAGCGGGAGTAACGAGCAGTACTTC
j_call: TRBJ2-5; clone_size: -; d_call: TRBD2; v_call: TRBV6-2/TRBV6-3; cdr3_aa: CASSYLAGLAGHPPETQYF; cdr3_nt: TGTGCCAGCAGTTATCTGGCGGGACTAGCGGGACACCCCCCTGAGACCCAGTACTTC
j_call: TRBJ2-7; clone_size: -; d_call: -; v_call: TRBV11-2; cdr3_aa: CASSLVTSGSIYEQYF; cdr3_nt: TGTGCCAGCAGCTTAGTGACATCCGGATCTATCTACGAGCAGTACTTC
j_call: TRBJ1-3; clone_size: -; d_call: -; v_call: TRBV3-1/TRBV3-2; cdr3_aa: CASSQGRSSGNTIYF; cdr3_nt: TGTGCCAGCAGCCAAGGCCGGAGCTCTGGAAACACCATATATTTT
j_call: TRBJ1-3; clone_size: -; d_call: -; v_call: TRBV4-3; cdr3_aa: CASSQVSAGYGNTIYF; cdr3_nt: TGCGCCAGCAGCCAAGTCTCGGCAGGGTACGGAAACACCATATATTTT
j_call: TRBJ1-3; clone_size: -; d_call: TRBD1; v_call: TRBV9; cdr3_aa: CASSETPGQAGNTIYF; cdr3_nt: TGTGCCAGCAGCGAGACTCCAGGACAGGCCGGAAACACCATATATTTT
j_call: TRBJ2-1; clone_size: -; d_call: -; v_call: TRBV5-6; cdr3_aa: CASSLIREQFF; cdr3_nt: TGTGCCAGCAGCTTGATCAGGGAGCAGTTCTTC
j_call: TRBJ1-2; clone_size: -; d_call: TRBD1; v_call: TRBV7-9; cdr3_aa: CASSPLTGRYLPYGYTF; cdr3_nt: TGTGCCAGCAGCCCTTTGACAGGGAGGTACTTACCCTATGGCTACACCTTC
j_call: TRBJ1-2; clone_size: -; d_call: TRBD1; v_call: TRBV4-1; cdr3_aa: CASSQLGQDYGYTF; cdr3_nt: TGCGCCAGCAGCCAACTCGGACAGGACTATGGCTACACCTTC
j_call: TRBJ1-1; clone_size: -; d_call: -; v_call: TRBV13; cdr3_aa: CASSFFSGTEAFF; cdr3_nt: TGTGCCAGCAGCTTCTTTTCGGGCACTGAAGCTTTCTTT
j_call: TRBJ1-1; clone_size: -; d_call: -; v_call: TRBV7-2; cdr3_aa: CASSSRGGTEAFF; cdr3_nt: TGTGCCAGCAGCTCCAGGGGAGGGACTGAAGCTTTCTTT
j_call: TRBJ1-1; clone_size: -; d_call: -; v_call: TRBV3-1/TRBV3-2; cdr3_aa: CARLSRLNTEAFF; cdr3_nt: TGTGCCAGGCTCAGCAGGCTGAACACTGAAGCTTTCTTT
j_call: TRBJ2-1; clone_size: few; d_call: -; v_call: TRBV19; cdr3_aa: CASSILQASIHEQFF; cdr3_nt: TGTGCCAGTAGTATACTTCAGGCTTCGATCCATGAGCAGTTCTTC
j_call: TRBJ1-6; clone_size: -; d_call: -; v_call: TRBV18; cdr3_aa: CASSQLPVTSSYNSPLHF; cdr3_nt: TGTGCCAGCTCACAGCTGCCGGTTACTAGCTCCTATAATTCACCCCTCCACTTT
j_call: TRBJ2-5; clone_size: -; d_call: TRBD2; v_call: TRBV5-1; cdr3_aa: CASSLAGGQETQYF; cdr3_nt: TGCGCCAGCAGCTTAGCGGGGGGACAAGAGACCCAGTACTTC